Below, 5 T cell receptor beta chains from the same sample are listed, as sequenced in a study of shared clonotypes between healthy human individuals. Measured with immunoSEQ multiplex PCR; TCRdb has only the in-frame clones, and not every one. The sample has 600,000 to 800,000 clones; approximately 77% are singletons. Sample: memory CD4+ T cells sorted from blood. Subset in this sample: CD45RA-negative fraction. The source is a woman between 25 and 40 years old in good health.

This sequence joins TRBV19 and TRBJ2-6; D perhaps matches TRBD1 (5 bases). Deletions cut 7 bases from V and 0 bases from J, with 13 bases between. Germline values: CDR1 LNHDA, CDR2 SQIVND (reference sequence). This CDR3 region has 16 residues. CDR3 nucleotide sequence: TGTGCCAGTAAACCAGGGAAAAACTCTGGGGCCAACGTCCTGACTTTC. It translates to CASKPGKNSGANVLTF.

This clone was observed a handful of times. This chain's CDR3 is CASSAPGQSNQPQHF. The CDR3 nucleotides are TGTGCCAGCAGTGCACCGGGACAAAGCAATCAGCCCCAGCATTTT. The chain links TRBV6-1 to TRBJ1-5, with D maybe TRBD1 (6 bases). Germline values: CDR1 MNHNS, CDR2 SASEGT. Trimming shortened V by 4 bases and J by 1 base, and 11 bases separated the two germline ends. The CDR3 is 15 amino acids.

The chain uses TRBV27 and TRBJ1-1; TRBD1 might be the D (6 bases). CDR1 is MNHEY and CDR2 is SMNVEV in the germline V gene (reference sequence). Trimming took off 5 bases at V and 1 base at J, with 8 bases between the two ends. This CDR3 has 13 amino acids. CDR3 region: CASSTGKNTEAFF. CDR3 in DNA: TGTGCCAGCAGTACAGGGAAGAACACTGAAGCTTTCTTT.

This sequence joins TRBV18 and TRBJ2-7; TRBD2 might be the D (5 bases). Per germline, CDR1 KGHSH and CDR2 LQKENI. Trimming shortened V by 3 bases and J by 5 bases, and 11 bases separated the two germline ends. The CDR3 has 13 amino acids. For the CDR3, the DNA is TGTGCCAGCTCACCCCCCACGGGGAACGAGCAGTACTTC. It yields the protein CASSPPTGNEQYF.

The count of this clone is one. V is TRBV5-4 and J is TRBJ2-7; 14 bases line up with TRBD2. Germline lookup yields CDR1 SGHNT and CDR2 YYREEE (reference sequence). V shed 3 bases and J 4 bases; nucleotides not matched to a gene: 3. CDR3 length equals 15 residues. In nucleotides, the CDR3 is TGTGCCAGCAGCTCGGGACTAGCGGGAGCGTACGAGCAGTACTTC. This encodes CASSSGLAGAYEQYF. Full variable domain (missing parts from reference TRBV5-4 and TRBJ2-7): ETGVTQSPTHLIKTRGQQVTLRCSSQSGHNTVSWYQQALGQGPQFIFQYYREEENGRGNFPPRFSGLQFPNYSSELNVNALELDDSALYLCASSSGLAGAYEQYFGPGTRLTVT.